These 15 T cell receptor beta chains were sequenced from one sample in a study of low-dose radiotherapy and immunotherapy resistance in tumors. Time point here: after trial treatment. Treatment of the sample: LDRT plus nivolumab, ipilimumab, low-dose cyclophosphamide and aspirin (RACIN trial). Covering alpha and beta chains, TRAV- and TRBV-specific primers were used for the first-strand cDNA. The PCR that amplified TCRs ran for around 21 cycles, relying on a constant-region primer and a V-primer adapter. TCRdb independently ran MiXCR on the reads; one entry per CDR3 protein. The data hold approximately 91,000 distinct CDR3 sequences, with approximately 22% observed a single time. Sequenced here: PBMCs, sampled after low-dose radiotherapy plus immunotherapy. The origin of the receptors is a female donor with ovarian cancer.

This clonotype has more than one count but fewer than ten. The CDR3 nucleotides are TGCAGCGTCGCACTAGCGGGAATAGATACGCAGTATTTT. Protein sequence: CSVALAGIDTQYF. The rearrangement uses TRBV29-1 and TRBJ2-3, with 10 nucleotides matching TRBD2. V lost 6 bases to trimming and J lost 5 bases; unmatched junction nucleotides: 5. Germline values: CDR1 SQVTM, CDR2 ANQGSEA. This CDR3 is built from 13 residues.

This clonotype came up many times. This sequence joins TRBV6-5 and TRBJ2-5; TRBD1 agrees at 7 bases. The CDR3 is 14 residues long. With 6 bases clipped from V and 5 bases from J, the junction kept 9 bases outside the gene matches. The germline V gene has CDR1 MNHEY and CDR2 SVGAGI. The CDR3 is CASSLDRDRETQYF. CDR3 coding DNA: TGTGCCAGCAGCCTAGACAGGGATCGGGAGACCCAGTACTTC.

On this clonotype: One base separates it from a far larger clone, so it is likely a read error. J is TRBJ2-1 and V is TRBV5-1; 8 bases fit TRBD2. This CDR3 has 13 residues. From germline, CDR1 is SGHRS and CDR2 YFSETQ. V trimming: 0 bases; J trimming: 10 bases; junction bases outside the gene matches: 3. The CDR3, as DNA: TGCGCCAGCAGCTTGGCGGGAGGGGTCGAGCAGTTCTTC. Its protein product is CASSLAGGVEQFF.

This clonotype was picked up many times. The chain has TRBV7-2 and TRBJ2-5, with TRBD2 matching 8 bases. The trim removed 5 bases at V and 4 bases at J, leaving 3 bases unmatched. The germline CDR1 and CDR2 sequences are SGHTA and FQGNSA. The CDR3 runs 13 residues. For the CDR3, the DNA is TGTGCCAGCAGCGAGGCGGGGGGAGAGACCCAGTACTTC. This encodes CASSEAGGETQYF.

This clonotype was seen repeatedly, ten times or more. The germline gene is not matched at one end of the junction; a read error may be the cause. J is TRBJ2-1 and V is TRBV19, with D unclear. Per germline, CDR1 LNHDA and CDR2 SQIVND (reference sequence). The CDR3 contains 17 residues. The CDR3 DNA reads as TGTGCCAGTAGTCCCAAGCTTGTGAGACCTTCCTACGATGAGCAGTTCTTC. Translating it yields CASSPKLVRPSYDEQFF.

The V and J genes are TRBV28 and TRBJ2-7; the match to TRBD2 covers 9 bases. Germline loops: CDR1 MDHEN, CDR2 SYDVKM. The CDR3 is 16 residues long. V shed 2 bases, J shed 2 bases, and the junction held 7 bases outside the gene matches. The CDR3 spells CASSLGLAGPTYEQYF. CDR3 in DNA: TGTGCCAGCAGTTTAGGGCTAGCGGGACCGACCTACGAGCAGTACTTC. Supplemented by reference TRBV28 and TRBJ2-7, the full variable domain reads DVKVTQSSRYLVKRTGEKVFLECVQDMDHENMFWYRQDPGLGLRLIYFSYDVKMKEKGDIPEGYSVSREKKERFSLILESASTNQTSMYLCASSLGLAGPTYEQYFGPGTRLTVT.

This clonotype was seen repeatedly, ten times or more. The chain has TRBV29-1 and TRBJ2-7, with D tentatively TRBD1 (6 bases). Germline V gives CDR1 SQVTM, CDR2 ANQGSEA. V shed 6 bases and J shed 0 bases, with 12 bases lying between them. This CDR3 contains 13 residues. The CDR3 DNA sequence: TGCAGCGTGAACCGGGACAACTCCTACGAGCAGTACTTC. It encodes CSVNRDNSYEQYF.

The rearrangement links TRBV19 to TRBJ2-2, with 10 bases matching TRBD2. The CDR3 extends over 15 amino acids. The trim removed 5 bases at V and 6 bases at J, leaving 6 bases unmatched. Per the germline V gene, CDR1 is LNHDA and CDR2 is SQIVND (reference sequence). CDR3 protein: CASSSLAGESGELFF. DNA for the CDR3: TGTGCCAGTAGTTCCCTAGCGGGAGAGTCCGGGGAGCTGTTTTTT.

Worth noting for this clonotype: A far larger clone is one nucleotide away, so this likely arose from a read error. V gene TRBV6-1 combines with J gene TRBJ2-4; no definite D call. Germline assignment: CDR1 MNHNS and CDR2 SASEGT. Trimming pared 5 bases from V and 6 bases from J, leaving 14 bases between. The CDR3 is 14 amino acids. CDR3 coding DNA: TGTGCCAGCAGTCCGCGGTTTGGGATAAACATTCAGTACTTC. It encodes CASSPRFGINIQYF.

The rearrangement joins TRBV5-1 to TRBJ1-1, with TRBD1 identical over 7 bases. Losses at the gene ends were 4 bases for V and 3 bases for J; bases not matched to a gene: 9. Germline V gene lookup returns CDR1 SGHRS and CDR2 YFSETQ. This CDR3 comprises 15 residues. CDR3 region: CASSPLVQGDTEAFF. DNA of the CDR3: TGCGCCAGCAGCCCCCTCGTGCAGGGGGACACTGAAGCTTTCTTT. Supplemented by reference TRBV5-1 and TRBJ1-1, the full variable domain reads KAGVTQTPRYLIKTRGQQVTLSCSPISGHRSVSWYQQTPGQGLQFLFEYFSETQRNKGNFPGRFSGRQFSNSRSEMNVSTLELGDSALYLCASSPLVQGDTEAFFGQGTRLTVV.

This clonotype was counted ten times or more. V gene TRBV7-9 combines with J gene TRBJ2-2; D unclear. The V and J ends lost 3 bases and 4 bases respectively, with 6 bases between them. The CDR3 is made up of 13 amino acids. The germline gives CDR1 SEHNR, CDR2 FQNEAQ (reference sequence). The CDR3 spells CASSLGPTGELFF. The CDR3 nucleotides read TGTGCCAGCAGCTTGGGCCCCACCGGGGAGCTGTTTTTT.

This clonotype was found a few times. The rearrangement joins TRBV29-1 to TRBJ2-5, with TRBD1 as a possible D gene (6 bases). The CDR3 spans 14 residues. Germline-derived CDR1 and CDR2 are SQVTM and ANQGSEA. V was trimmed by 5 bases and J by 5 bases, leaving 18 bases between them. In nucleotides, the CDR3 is TGCAGCGTTCCAAAACAGGGTTTGAGGGAGACCCAGTACTTC. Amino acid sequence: CSVPKQGLRETQYF.

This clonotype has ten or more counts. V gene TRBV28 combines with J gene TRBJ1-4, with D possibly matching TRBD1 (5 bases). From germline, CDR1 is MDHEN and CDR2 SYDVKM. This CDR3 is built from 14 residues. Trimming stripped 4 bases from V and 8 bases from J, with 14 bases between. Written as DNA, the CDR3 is TGTGCCAGCAGTTCGTTAAGGGGAGTCGAAAAACTGTTTTTT. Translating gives CASSSLRGVEKLFF.

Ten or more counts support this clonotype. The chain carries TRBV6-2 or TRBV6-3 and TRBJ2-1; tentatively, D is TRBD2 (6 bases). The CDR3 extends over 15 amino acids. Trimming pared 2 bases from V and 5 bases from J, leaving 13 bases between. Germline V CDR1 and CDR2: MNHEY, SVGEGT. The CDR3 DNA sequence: TGTGCCAGCAGTTACATCGAGGGACTCCACAATGAGCAGTTCTTC. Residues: CASSYIEGLHNEQFF.

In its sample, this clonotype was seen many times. The CDR3 DNA reads as TGCGCCAGCAGCTTGGAGGGTCCTGGGGCCAACGTCCTGACTTTC. Translation gives CASSLEGPGANVLTF. The chain recombines TRBV5-1 with TRBJ2-6; D remains ambiguous. CDR3 size: 15 residues. The V and J ends lost 0 bases and 2 bases respectively, with 6 bases between them. Germline CDR1 is SGHRS and CDR2 is YFSETQ.